These 28 T cell receptor beta chains came from one sample sequenced in a study of sequential checkpoint blockade in melanoma. Treatment in this sample: randomized to nivolumab then ipilimumab (arm A) or the reverse (arm B). Some clones are missing from TCRdb's copy, which holds only in-frame ones; the method was immunoSEQ multiplex PCR. The sample carries approximately 28,000 clones, under 85% recorded once. Sequenced here: CD8+ T cells sorted from blood (inferred from file names), sampled from a patient given nivolumab and ipilimumab in sequence. The receptors were gathered from a human donor with melanoma.

The chain joins TRBV9 to TRBJ1-1, with 7 nucleotides matching TRBD1. J lost 0 bases, V lost 4 bases, and 9 bases had no gene match. The CDR3 is 16 residues long. In germline, CDR1 is SGDLS, CDR2 YYNGEE. CDR3 sequence reads: CASSSQTGLMNTEAFF. The CDR3 nucleotides are TGTGCCAGCAGCTCCCAGACAGGGCTGATGAACACTGAAGCTTTCTTT.

The rearrangement uses TRBV4-3 and TRBJ2-3, with a possible D match to TRBD2 (5 bases). V lost 7 bases, J lost 1 base, and 15 bases lay in between. The CDR3 consists of 15 residues. CDR1 is LGHNA and CDR2 is YSLEER in the germline V gene. DNA for the CDR3: TGCGCCAGCACTCTAACCGGGGAACGCACAGATACGCAGTATTTT. Its translation: CASTLTGERTDTQYF.

This chain joins TRBV28 and TRBJ2-5, with TRBD2 identical over 7 bases. The DNA end is a closer match to TRBJ2-7, so the J assignment may be wrong. CDR1 and CDR2 (germline): MDHEN, SYDVKM. The CDR3 is made up of 15 amino acids. The CDR3 protein is CASSLVLALTYEQYF. The CDR3 DNA reads as TGTGCCAGCAGTTTAGTACTAGCGTTAACCTACGAGCAGTACTTC.

The chain carries TRBV4-2 and TRBJ2-1; TRBD2 matches at 12 bases. The CDR3 has 15 residues. The V gene's germline CDR1 is LGHNA and CDR2 YNFKEQ. V dropped 6 bases and J dropped 7; count of bases not matched to a gene: 7. In DNA, the CDR3 is TGTGCCAGCAGGGACGGACTAGCGGGGTCAAATGAGCAGTTCTTC. Protein product: CASRDGLAGSNEQFF.

The chain employs TRBV7-9 and TRBJ2-1, with 9 bases lining up with TRBD2. Per the germline V gene, CDR1 is SEHNR and CDR2 is FQNEAQ (reference sequence). The ends lost 1 base at V and 7 bases at J; junction bases unmatched: 8. The CDR3 totals 16 residues. Written as DNA, the CDR3 is TGTGCCAGCAGCTTAGGGAGGACTAGCGTGGGGAATGAGCAGTTCTTC. It encodes CASSLGRTSVGNEQFF.

The chain has TRBV6-5 and TRBJ2-4; TRBD2 matches 8 bases. Germline CDR1 is MNHEY and CDR2 is SVGAGI. The CDR3 loop spans 14 amino acids. Trimming at V came to 6 bases and at J to 1 base, leaving 2 bases not matched to a gene. The CDR3 sequence: CASRGLGAKNIQYF. In DNA, the CDR3 is TGTGCCAGCAGGGGACTAGGGGCCAAAAACATTCAGTACTTC.

This chain uses TRBV9 with TRBJ2-2; D uncertain. Trimming took 7 bases from V and 5 from J, leaving 15 bases between them. The CDR3 consists of 14 residues. Germline V gives CDR1 SGDLS, CDR2 YYNGEE. The CDR3 DNA reads TGTGCCAGCGGGCCCTCTGATGGTACCGGGGAGCTGTTTTTT. Its protein product is CASGPSDGTGELFF.

The V and J genes are TRBV9 and TRBJ2-7; possibly TRBD2 for D (6 bases). The CDR3 spans 14 residues. CDR1 is SGDLS and CDR2 is YYNGEE in the germline V gene. The germline V and J ends were trimmed by 4 bases and 5 bases, with 16 bases remaining between them. The chain's CDR3 is CASSPGTLRHEQYF. CDR3 nucleotide sequence: TGTGCCAGCAGCCCTGGGACTTTACGCCACGAGCAGTACTTC.

The chain has TRBV5-6 and TRBJ2-7, with 10 bases matching TRBD2. The CDR3 spans 16 residues. Germline loops: CDR1 SGHDT, CDR2 YYEEEE. Trimming cost V 0 bases and J 5 bases; bases outside gene matches: 8. CDR3 residues: CASSLALAGASHEQYF. Here the CDR3 DNA reads TGTGCCAGCAGCTTGGCTCTAGCGGGAGCATCCCACGAGCAGTACTTC.

V and J are TRBV27 and TRBJ2-7; D is perhaps TRBD1 (5 bases). The CDR3 covers 14 residues. The V end lost 7 bases, the J end lost 3 bases, and 16 bases lay between the germline ends. Per germline, CDR1 MNHEY and CDR2 SMNVEV (reference sequence). The CDR3 sequence: CASTATPGHYEQYF. The CDR3 nucleotides read TGTGCCAGCACCGCAACGCCAGGGCACTACGAGCAGTACTTC.

The chain has TRBV27 and TRBJ1-2, with TRBD1 matching over 8 bases. CDR1 is MNHEY, CDR2 SMNVEV, per germline (reference sequence). This CDR3 has 15 amino acids. J gave up 4 bases and V 5 bases, and 9 bases lay outside the gene matches. The CDR3 DNA is TGTGCCAGCAGTCCAGGGGGCGGATATGCCTATGGCTACACCTTC. It specifies CASSPGGGYAYGYTF.

The chain employs TRBV19 and TRBJ2-3, with TRBD1 as a possible D gene (6 bases). This CDR3 is built from 14 residues. The germline V gene encodes CDR1 LNHDA and CDR2 SQIVND (reference sequence). Trimming cost V 3 bases and J 8 bases, with 15 bases left between them. CDR3 protein: CASSMGASLATQYF. For the CDR3, the DNA is TGTGCCAGTAGTATGGGGGCCAGTTTGGCTACGCAGTATTTT.

This clone is a singleton in its sample. This chain joins TRBV4-3 and TRBJ2-7, with 8 nucleotides matching TRBD2. Looked up from germline, CDR1 is LGHNA and CDR2 is YSLEER. Trimming removed 1 base from V and 2 bases from J; junction bases left unmatched: 1. This CDR3 has 14 amino acids. CDR3 nucleotides: TGCGCCAGCAGCCAAGGACTAGCGACCTACGAGCAGTACTTC. Amino acids: CASSQGLATYEQYF.

J is TRBJ2-2 and V is TRBV5-5; maybe TRBD2 (6 bases). V lost 2 bases and J 5 bases, leaving 13 bases between the germline ends. The germline V gene has CDR1 SGHKS and CDR2 YYEKEE (reference sequence). The CDR3 has 15 amino acids. This CDR3 is CASSFGGWGTGELFF. As DNA, the CDR3 is TGTGCCAGCAGCTTCGGGGGTTGGGGGACCGGGGAGCTGTTTTTT.

The chain recombines TRBV5-1 with TRBJ2-7; TRBD1 might be the D (6 bases). CDR3 length: 16 residues. Trimming left V 2 bases short and J 3 bases short, with 18 bases between. Per the germline V gene, CDR1 is SGHRS and CDR2 is YFSETQ. CDR3 loop: CASSFRSQGTRYEQYF. CDR3 DNA: TGCGCCAGCAGCTTCCGATCACAGGGAACGCGCTACGAGCAGTACTTC.

The chain recombines TRBV7-2 with TRBJ2-1; D remains ambiguous. The germline CDR1 and CDR2 sequences are SGHTA and FQGNSA. V was clipped by 5 bases and J by 7 bases, with 3 bases between them. This CDR3 contains 10 residues. CDR3: CASSRNEQFF. Written as DNA, the CDR3 is TGTGCCAGCAGCCGTAATGAGCAGTTCTTC.

The CDR3 DNA reads as TGTGCCAGCAGTTACGCAGGGGGGCCCTACGAGCAGTACTTC. This encodes CASSYAGGPYEQYF. The chain joins TRBV6-5 to TRBJ2-7; TRBD1 is a possible D gene (7 bases). V was pared by 2 bases and J by 2 bases, with 10 bases between. CDR1 MNHEY and CDR2 SVGAGI come from the germline V gene. This CDR3 has 14 residues.

The rearrangement uses TRBV4-1 and TRBJ2-3; D might be TRBD1 (8 bases). The CDR3 sequence is 14 residues long. V gave up 4 bases and J gave up 3 bases, with 11 bases separating them. Germline V lookup: CDR1 MGHRA, CDR2 YSYEKL. CDR3 loop: CASSPQGGTDTQYF. CDR3 sequence (DNA): TGCGCCAGCAGCCCACAGGGGGGGACAGATACGCAGTATTTT.

The chain uses TRBV27 and TRBJ1-1; the match to TRBD1 covers 10 bases. V shed 6 bases and J 5 bases; nucleotides not matched to a gene: 6. The CDR3 spans 14 residues. Germline V gives CDR1 MNHEY, CDR2 SMNVEV (reference sequence). CDR3 DNA: TGTGCCAGCAGCTTGGACAGGGGGAGAACTGAAGCTTTCTTT. It translates to CASSLDRGRTEAFF.

The chain uses TRBV4-1 and TRBJ2-1; perhaps TRBD2 as D (6 bases). V was shortened by 2 bases and J by 10 bases, with 9 bases between the two germline ends. The CDR3 has 12 amino acids. In germline, CDR1 is MGHRA, CDR2 YSYEKL. CDR3 DNA: TGCGCCAGCAGCCAAACCCGGGAGGAGCAGTTCTTC. It yields the protein CASSQTREEQFF.

The J gene is TRBJ2-7, the V gene TRBV4-3; 14 bases are a match to TRBD2. This CDR3 region has 15 residues. With 3 bases clipped from V and 3 bases from J, the junction kept 1 base outside the gene matches. Germline CDR1 reads LGHNA; CDR2 reads YSLEER. The CDR3: CASSQTSGGVYEQYF. Written as DNA, the CDR3 is TGCGCCAGCAGCCAGACTAGCGGGGGGGTCTACGAGCAGTACTTC.

The chain couples TRBV28 to TRBJ1-2, with D maybe TRBD1 (5 bases). Trimming took 6 bases from V and 5 from J, leaving 16 bases between them. Looked up from germline, CDR1 is MDHEN and CDR2 is SYDVKM. CDR3 length: 14 amino acids. DNA of the CDR3: TGTGCCAGCAGCTTGCAGGGTGAAGGGTATGGCTACACCTTC. This codes for CASSLQGEGYGYTF.

This clone was found once. The V and J genes are TRBV6-1 and TRBJ1-5; no definite D call. V was cut by 5 bases and J by 7 bases, with 9 bases left in between. The CDR3 loop spans 12 amino acids. Germline lookup yields CDR1 MNHNS and CDR2 SASEGT. The CDR3 is CASSPGRQPQHF. For the CDR3, the DNA is TGTGCCAGCAGTCCCGGTCGCCAGCCCCAGCATTTT.

The chain uses TRBV29-1 and TRBJ2-1, with 8 bases fitting TRBD2. This CDR3 contains 16 residues. Germline assignment: CDR1 SQVTM and CDR2 ANQGSEA. Unmatched junction bases numbered 17, after V lost 8 bases and J lost 5 bases. Here the CDR3 DNA reads TGCAGCACCCAGCTCCACGGGGGGGCTGACGACAATGAGCAGTTCTTC. This sequence encodes CSTQLHGGADDNEQFF.

The chain is built from TRBV6-5 and TRBJ1-2, with D maybe TRBD1 (5 bases). Germline-derived CDR1 and CDR2 are MNHEY and SVGAGI. The CDR3 sequence is 13 residues long. The V and J ends lost 5 bases and 5 bases respectively, with 12 bases between them. CDR3 DNA sequence: TGTGCCAGCAGTGAGGACATCGCTTATGGCTACACCTTC. Translated, it gives CASSEDIAYGYTF.

The chain uses TRBV27 and TRBJ2-5; 9 bases fit TRBD1. Matching the DNA end better, TRBJ2-7 makes the J call doubtful. The CDR3 extends over 14 amino acids. Germline-derived CDR1 and CDR2 are MNHEY and SMNVEV (reference sequence). The CDR3 region is CASSSGTGIYEQYF. The CDR3 DNA sequence: TGTGCCAGCAGTTCCGGGACAGGGATATACGAGCAGTACTTC.

A few counts support this clone. The sample holds other DNA sequences that translate to the same CDR3. This sequence joins TRBV15 and TRBJ1-5; D is perhaps TRBD1 (6 bases). The CDR3 totals 18 residues. Germline values: CDR1 LNHNV, CDR2 YYDKDF (reference sequence). V was shortened by 0 bases and J by 2 bases, with 17 bases between the two germline ends. In DNA form, the CDR3 reads TGTGCCACCAGCAGAGACAGTAACACAGGGAGCGGCAATCAGCCCCAGCATTTT. Translated, it gives CATSRDSNTGSGNQPQHF.

The chain combines TRBV15 with TRBJ2-3, with a weak D call TRBD2 (5 bases). This CDR3 contains 20 residues. CDR1 and CDR2 (germline): LNHNV, YYDKDF (reference sequence). Between the trimmed V and J ends, which lost 2 bases and 0 bases, there was a span of 24 bases. The CDR3 loop is CATSRSTGDLLRTSTDTQYF. As DNA, the CDR3 is TGTGCCACCAGCAGATCAACCGGGGATCTTCTCCGCACTAGCACAGATACGCAGTATTTT.